The T cell receptor (beta chain) under discussion was sequenced for a study of cytomegalovirus exposure and HLA in healthy donors. Findings and limits, study-wide: Roughly uniform depth of sequencing across donors was assumed in presence/absence analyses. Among TCR beta chains of equal frequency, HLA-associated ones were more clonally expanded in a later analysis. Further analysis was carried out later, and it showed several of the most significant clusters appearing linked to common viral pathogens. Researchers counted around 160 TCR beta chains as cytomegalovirus-associated.

Turning to this clone: Its antigen is undetermined.

CDR1 and CDR2 from the germline V gene are GTSNPN and SVGIG (reference sequence). V lost 3 bases and J lost 4; bases outside the gene matches: 6. The CDR3 length is 14 residues. PCR involved 60 Vbeta and 13 Jbeta primers. Generated by immunoSEQ multiplex PCR, the TCRdb table keeps only in-frame clones and is missing some. Seen here are approximately 140,000 clones, approximately 57% observed once, and the top ten hold around 1.9%. The chain recombines TRBV30 with TRBJ2-3; 8 nucleotides agree with TRBD2. The sequenced sample was PBMCs. This clonotype was sampled from a male donor in good health and CMV-seronegative. The CDR3 spells CAWSSGGDSDTQYF. The CDR3 DNA reads as TGTGCCTGGAGCTCGGGGGGGGACTCAGATACGCAGTATTTT.